The 5 T cell receptor beta chains below all came from one sample that was sequenced in a study of long-term antiretroviral therapy in people with HIV. The assay, immunoSEQ v3.0, was run at survey level. Produced via immunoSEQ multiplex PCR; TCRdb's table is partial and in-frame only. Altogether 11,000 to 15,000 clones are present, approximately 91% being singletons, with the ten largest covering approximately 10%. Specimen: unsorted PBMCs, collected 6.2 years after starting antiretroviral therapy. These receptors came from a middle-aged man with HIV.

This chain connects TRBV4-3 to TRBJ2-6; D is uncertain. V was pared by 5 bases and J by 0 bases, with 11 bases between. Germline V CDR1 and CDR2: LGHNA, YSLEER. The CDR3 is 16 residues long. CDR3 sequence: CASSNSLYSGANVLTF. CDR3 sequence (DNA): TGCGCCAGCAGCAACAGCCTTTACTCTGGGGCCAACGTCCTGACTTTC.

This clone was picked up one time. V usage is TRBV7-9 and J usage is TRBJ1-4, with D possibly being TRBD1 (5 bases). CDR3 length equals 19 residues. The germline V gene encodes CDR1 SEHNR and CDR2 FQNEAQ (reference sequence). V lost 1 base, J lost 1 base, and 19 bases lay in between. As DNA, the CDR3 is TGTGCCAGCAGCTTAGACCAGGGCCGTATTTGGGGAACTAATGAAAAACTGTTTTTT. Encoded protein: CASSLDQGRIWGTNEKLFF.

The V call is TRBV30, the J call TRBJ1-1; D possibly corresponds to TRBD1 (6 bases). This CDR3 spans 11 amino acids. Germline V gene data show CDR1 as GTSNPN and CDR2 as SVGIG (reference sequence). Trimming removed 4 bases from V and 4 bases from J, with 7 bases in between. The DNA for the CDR3 is TGTGCCTGGAAAGGGGGCACTGAAGCTTTCTTT. Translating it yields CAWKGGTEAFF. Full variable domain (rest looked up from reference TRBV30 and TRBJ1-1): SQTIHQWPATLVQPVGSPLSLECTVEGTSNPNLYWYRQAAGRGLQLLFYSVGIGQISSEVPQNLSASRPQDRQFILSSKKLLLSDSGFYLCAWKGGTEAFFGQGTRLTVV.

The chain recombines TRBV4-2 with TRBJ2-1; 13 bases agree with TRBD2. This CDR3 spans 15 amino acids. V shed 1 base and J 9 bases; nucleotides not matched to a gene: 3. Germline V gives CDR1 LGHNA, CDR2 YNFKEQ. In nucleotides, the CDR3 is TGTGCCAGCAGCCAAGGACTAGCGGGAGGAAGTGAGCAGTTCTTC. Amino acids: CASSQGLAGGSEQFF.

The rearrangement joins TRBV5-6 to TRBJ2-1; 14 bases map to TRBD2. The germline V gene has CDR1 SGHDT and CDR2 YYEEEE. The CDR3 length is 17 residues. After removal of 7 bases from V and 2 bases from J, the junction contained 8 bases not matched to a gene. CDR3 sequence: CASETSGRASPYNEQFF. In nucleotides, the CDR3 is TGTGCCAGCGAGACTAGCGGGAGGGCCTCCCCCTACAATGAGCAGTTCTTC.